This T cell receptor (beta chain) was documented in a study of T cell responses to AZD1222 COVID-19 vaccine. Some clones are missing from TCRdb's copy, which holds only in-frame ones; the method was immunoSEQ multiplex PCR. Here the sample spans some 150,000 clones, about nine tenths being singletons. CDR3 length: 13 amino acids. V lost 6 bases, J lost 3 bases, and 9 bases lay in between. Looked up from germline, CDR1 is MNHEY and CDR2 is SVGAGI. This sequence originates from an adult in good health. This chain links TRBV6-5 with TRBJ1-3; D uncertain. The sequenced sample was peripheral blood, obtained on day 0 of AZD1222 vaccination. DNA of the CDR3: TGTGCCAGCAGGTGGGCTAGTGGAAACACCATATATTTT. It specifies CASRWASGNTIYF.